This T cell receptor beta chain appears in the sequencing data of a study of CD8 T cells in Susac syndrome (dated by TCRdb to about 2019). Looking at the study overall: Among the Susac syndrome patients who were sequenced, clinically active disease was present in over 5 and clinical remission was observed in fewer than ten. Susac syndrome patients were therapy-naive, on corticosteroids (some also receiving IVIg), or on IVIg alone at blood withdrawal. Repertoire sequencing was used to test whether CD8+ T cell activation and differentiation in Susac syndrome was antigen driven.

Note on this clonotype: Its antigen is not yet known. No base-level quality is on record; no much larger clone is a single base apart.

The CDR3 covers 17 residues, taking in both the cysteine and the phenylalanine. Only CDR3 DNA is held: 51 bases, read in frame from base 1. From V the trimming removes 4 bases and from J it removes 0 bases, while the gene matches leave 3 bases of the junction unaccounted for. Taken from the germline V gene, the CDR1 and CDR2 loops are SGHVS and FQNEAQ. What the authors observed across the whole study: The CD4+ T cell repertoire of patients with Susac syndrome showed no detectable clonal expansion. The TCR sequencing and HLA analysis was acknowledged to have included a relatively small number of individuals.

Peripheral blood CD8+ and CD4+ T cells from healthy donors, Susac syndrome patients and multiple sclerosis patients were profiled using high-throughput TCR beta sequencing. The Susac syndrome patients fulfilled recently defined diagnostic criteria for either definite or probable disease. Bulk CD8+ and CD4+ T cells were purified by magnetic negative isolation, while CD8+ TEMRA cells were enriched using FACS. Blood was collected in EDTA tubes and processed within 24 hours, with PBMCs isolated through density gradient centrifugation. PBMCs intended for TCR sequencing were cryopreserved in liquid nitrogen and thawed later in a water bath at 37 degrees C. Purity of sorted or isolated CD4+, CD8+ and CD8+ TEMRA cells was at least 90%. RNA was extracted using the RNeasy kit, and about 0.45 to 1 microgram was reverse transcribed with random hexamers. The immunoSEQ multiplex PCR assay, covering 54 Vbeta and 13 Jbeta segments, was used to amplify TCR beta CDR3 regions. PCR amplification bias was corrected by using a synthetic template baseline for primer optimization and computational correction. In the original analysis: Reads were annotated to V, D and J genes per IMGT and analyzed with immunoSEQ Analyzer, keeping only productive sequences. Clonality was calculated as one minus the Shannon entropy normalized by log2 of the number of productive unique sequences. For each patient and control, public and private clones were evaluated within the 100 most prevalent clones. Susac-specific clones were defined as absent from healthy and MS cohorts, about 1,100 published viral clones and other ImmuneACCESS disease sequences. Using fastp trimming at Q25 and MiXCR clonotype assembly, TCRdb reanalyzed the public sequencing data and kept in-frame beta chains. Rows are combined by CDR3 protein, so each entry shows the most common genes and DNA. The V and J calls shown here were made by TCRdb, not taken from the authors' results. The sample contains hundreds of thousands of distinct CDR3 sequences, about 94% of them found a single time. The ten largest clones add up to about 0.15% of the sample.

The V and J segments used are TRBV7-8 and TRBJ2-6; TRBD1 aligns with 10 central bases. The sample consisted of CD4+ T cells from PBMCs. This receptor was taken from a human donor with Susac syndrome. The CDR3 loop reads CASSSTGGSSGANVLTF. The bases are TGTGCCAGCAGCTCGACAGGGGGCAGCTCTGGGGCCAACGTCCTGACTTTC.